Listed below are T cell receptor beta chains from one sample, sequenced in a study of response to subunit inactivated influenza vaccine. TCRdb independently ran MiXCR on the RT-PCR reads; one entry per CDR3 protein. Here the sample spans more than 450,000 distinct CDR3 sequences, 11% being singletons. The sample was also reused in another study, on T cells expressing NK-cell markers.

The sample in question was PBMCs from blood, obtained on the day of vaccination. The source of these receptors is a man over 45 who received an inactivated influenza vaccine. CDR3s leave out the opening cysteine and the closing phenylalanine or tryptophan. Rows give clone size only sometimes, using once, few, many, or a class for an expanded clone.

CDR3aa,abundance,v_gene,j_gene
ASSLKEQGNSPLH,.,TRBV5-4,TRBJ1-6
ASSPVAHSSYNEQF,.,TRBV27,TRBJ2-1
ASSYLSGSILEQY,.,TRBV6-5,TRBJ2-7
ASSETETRGYT,few,TRBV12-3/TRBV12-4,TRBJ1-2
ASSQGHKNQPQH,.,TRBV3-1,TRBJ1-5
ASSQDLTAALYNEQF,.,TRBV4-2,TRBJ2-1
ASRGGGATGELF,few,TRBV7-9,TRBJ2-2
ASSSPLGGGRGYT,.,TRBV5-6,TRBJ1-2
SVEDLREVPHNEQF,many,TRBV29-1,TRBJ2-1
ASSQVFLAGQETQY,few,TRBV4-3,TRBJ2-5
ASSQESSGGPQETQY,many,TRBV4-1,TRBJ2-5
SARDLRRTDTQY,many,TRBV20-1,TRBJ2-3
SARMAGNTDTQY,few,TRBV20-1,TRBJ2-3
ASSYLGQGNEQY,few,TRBV6-5,TRBJ2-7
SATRTGWGDEQY,.,TRBV20-1,TRBJ2-7
ASSLFGQGAGEQY,.,TRBV28,TRBJ2-7
ASSQNREDYGYT,.,TRBV12-3/TRBV12-4,TRBJ1-2